The 3 T cell receptor beta chains given below trace back to one sample, sequenced in a study of cytomegalovirus exposure and HLA in healthy donors. It was with 60 Vbeta and 13 Jbeta primers that the PCR ran. Repertoires were generated with immunoSEQ multiplex PCR, while TCRdb's copy carries only in-frame clones and drops some. The repertoire holds about 60,000 clones, with about 90% as singletons. Sequencing used PBMCs. The receptor source for this set is a man aged 18 to 29 in good health and CMV-seronegative.

As concerns this clone: The sample contains more than one DNA sequence encoding this CDR3. The CDR3 region is CASSLGQGNQPQHF. The CDR3 coding sequence is TGTGCCAGCAGTTTAGGGCAGGGTAATCAGCCCCAGCATTTT. V usage is TRBV27 and J usage is TRBJ1-5, with TRBD1 as a possible D gene (5 bases). V was trimmed by 2 bases and J by 4 bases, leaving 9 bases between them. Germline V gene data show CDR1 as MNHEY and CDR2 as SMNVEV (reference sequence). The CDR3 is 14 amino acids.

This chain connects TRBV11-2 to TRBJ2-5; D gene uncertain. V lost 0 bases and J 4 bases, leaving 12 bases between the germline ends. CDR1 is SGHAT and CDR2 is FQNNGV in the germline V gene. The CDR3 has 15 residues. CDR3 sequence: CASSLEVLSLETQYF. Here the CDR3 DNA reads TGTGCCAGCAGCTTAGAAGTACTCTCCCTAGAGACCCAGTACTTC.

The chain uses TRBV2 and TRBJ2-5; TRBD2 matches 9 bases. The CDR3 spans 14 residues. V lost 8 bases and J lost 0; bases outside the gene matches: 4. Germline-derived CDR1 and CDR2 are SNHLY and FYNNEI. In nucleotides, the CDR3 is TGTGCCAGCGGGACTAGCACGTACCAAGAGACCCAGTACTTC. Protein product: CASGTSTYQETQYF.